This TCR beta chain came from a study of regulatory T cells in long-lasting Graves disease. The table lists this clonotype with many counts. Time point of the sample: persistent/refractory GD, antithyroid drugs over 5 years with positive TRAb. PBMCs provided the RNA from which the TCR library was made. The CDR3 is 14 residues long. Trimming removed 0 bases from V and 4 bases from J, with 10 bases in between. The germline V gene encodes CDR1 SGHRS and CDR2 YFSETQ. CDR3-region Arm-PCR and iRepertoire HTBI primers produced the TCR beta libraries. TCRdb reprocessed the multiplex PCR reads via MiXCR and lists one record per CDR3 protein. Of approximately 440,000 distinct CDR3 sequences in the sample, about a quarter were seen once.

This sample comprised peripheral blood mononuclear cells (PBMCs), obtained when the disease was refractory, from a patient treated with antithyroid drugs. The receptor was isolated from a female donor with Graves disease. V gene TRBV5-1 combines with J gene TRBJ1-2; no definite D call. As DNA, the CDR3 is TGCGCCAGCAGCTTGGCGGGAAGGAGCTATGGCTACACCTTC. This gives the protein CASSLAGRSYGYTF.